The next 2 T cell receptor beta chains were all read from a single sample in a study of regulatory T cells in long-lasting Graves disease. Time point defined: newly diagnosed GD, antithyroid drugs for less than 3 months. Extracted RNA from PBMCs served as the source of the TCR library. Libraries of TCR beta came from iRepertoire HTBI primers plus Arm-PCR of CDR3 regions. Each CDR3 protein gets one entry after TCRdb re-called the multiplex PCR reads with MiXCR. The data hold just over 600,000 distinct CDR3 sequences, with 15% to 20% observed a single time. These data were likewise used in another study, on T cells in Graves' hyperthyroidism and ophthalmopathy.

Here the sequenced sample was peripheral blood mononuclear cells (PBMCs), taken at new diagnosis, from a patient treated with antithyroid drugs. These receptors all stem from a woman under 40 with Graves disease.

In this sample, this clonotype turned up many times. J is TRBJ1-1 and V is TRBV27; D ambiguous. The germline V gene has CDR1 MNHEY and CDR2 SMNVEV (reference sequence). V was clipped by 4 bases and J by 2 bases, with 8 bases between them. CDR3 length equals 13 residues. DNA for the CDR3: TGTGCCAGCAGTTACTCGTCAAACACTGAAGCTTTCTTT. Its protein is CASSYSSNTEAFF.

The sample holds many counts of this clonotype. The chain joins TRBV5-1 to TRBJ2-7; D possibly corresponds to TRBD1 (5 bases). Looked up from germline, CDR1 is SGHRS and CDR2 is YFSETQ. The V gene lost 0 bases and the J gene lost 2 bases, with 9 bases spanning the gap. This CDR3 is 14 amino acids long. The CDR3 DNA sequence: TGCGCCAGCAGCTTGGGACAGACAACCTACGAGCAGTACTTC. The encoded protein is CASSLGQTTYEQYF.